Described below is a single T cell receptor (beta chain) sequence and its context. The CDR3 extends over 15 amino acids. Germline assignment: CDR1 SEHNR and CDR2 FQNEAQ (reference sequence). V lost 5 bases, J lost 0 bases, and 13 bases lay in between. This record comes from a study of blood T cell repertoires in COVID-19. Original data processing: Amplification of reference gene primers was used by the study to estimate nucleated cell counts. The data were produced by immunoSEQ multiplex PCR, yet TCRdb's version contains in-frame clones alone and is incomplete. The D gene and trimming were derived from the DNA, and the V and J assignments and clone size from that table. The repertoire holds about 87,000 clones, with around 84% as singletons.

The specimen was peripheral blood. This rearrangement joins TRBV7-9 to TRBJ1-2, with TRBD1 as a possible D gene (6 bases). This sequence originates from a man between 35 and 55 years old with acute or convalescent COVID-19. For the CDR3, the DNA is TGTGCCAGCAGCCTACGGACAGCCGCTAACTATGGCTACACCTTC. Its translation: CASSLRTAANYGYTF.